These T cell receptor beta chains were read from a single sample in a study of blood T cells in healthy people across ages. TCRdb reprocessed the 5' RACE reads via MiXCR and lists one record per CDR3 protein. The sample contains about 1,500,000 distinct CDR3 sequences, 28% of which appear only once. The sequenced sample was blood. The source is a woman aged 25 to 45 in good health. Both conserved end residues are part of each CDR3. The D gene is left open where the match is weak. Not all rows give a size; the values are once, few, many and, for expanded clones, a class.

size: many
J: TRBJ2-4
V: TRBV20-1
D: NA
CDR3: CSGEAKNIQYF
DNA: TGCAGTGGGGAGGCCAAAAACATTCAGTACTTC

size: few
J: TRBJ1-2
V: TRBV5-1
D: TRBD1
CDR3: CASSLGGTVNYGYTF
DNA: TGCGCCAGCAGCTTGGGCGGGACAGTTAACTATGGCTACACCTTC

size: many
J: TRBJ1-6
V: TRBV20-1
D: NA
CDR3: CSASRRASYNSPLHF
DNA: TGCAGTGCTAGTCGCCGGGCTTCCTATAATTCACCCCTCCACTTT

size: many
J: TRBJ2-7
V: TRBV7-3
D: TRBD1
CDR3: CASSSGTVFYEQYF
DNA: TGTGCCAGCAGCTCCGGGACAGTTTTCTACGAGCAGTACTTC

size: NA
J: TRBJ2-5
V: TRBV7-2
D: NA
CDR3: CASSSMGGVKGFETQYF
DNA: TGTGCCAGCAGCTCCATGGGGGGCGTGAAAGGATTTGAGACCCAGTACTTC

size: NA
J: TRBJ2-1
V: TRBV20-1
D: NA
CDR3: CSARDRISGSSYNEQFF
DNA: TGCAGTGCTAGAGACCGGATTAGCGGTAGCTCCTACAATGAGCAGTTCTTC

size: NA
J: TRBJ2-2
V: TRBV20-1
D: TRBD2
CDR3: CSARLASGDLNTGELFF
DNA: TGCAGTGCTAGACTAGCTAGCGGGGACCTTAACACCGGGGAGCTGTTTTTT

size: NA
J: TRBJ2-3
V: TRBV10-3
D: TRBD2
CDR3: CAISGIAGAYTDTQYF
DNA: TGTGCCATCAGTGGGATAGCGGGGGCCTACACAGATACGCAGTATTTT

size: few
J: TRBJ1-1
V: TRBV4-3
D: NA
CDR3: CASSQDNRGAIISEAFF
DNA: TGCGCCAGCAGCCAAGATAACCGGGGGGCGATTATCTCTGAAGCTTTCTTT

size: many
J: TRBJ1-2
V: TRBV7-2
D: TRBD1
CDR3: CASSLETGASYTF
DNA: TGTGCCAGCAGCTTAGAGACAGGGGCTAGCTACACCTTC

size: few
J: TRBJ2-5
V: TRBV4-3
D: NA
CDR3: CASSRAFGTVRETQYF
DNA: TGCGCCAGCAGCCGCGCATTTGGGACGGTTCGTGAGACCCAGTACTTC

size: many
J: TRBJ1-2
V: TRBV6-5
D: TRBD1
CDR3: CASRTRDRGVYGYTF
DNA: TGTGCCAGCAGGACACGGGACAGGGGAGTCTATGGCTACACCTTC

size: few
J: TRBJ2-5
V: TRBV5-1
D: NA
CDR3: CASSGGDRETQYF
DNA: TGCGCCAGCAGCGGCGGGGATCGGGAGACCCAGTACTTC

size: NA
J: TRBJ2-7
V: TRBV2
D: TRBD2
CDR3: CASSPGLAGVRAYEQYF
DNA: TGTGCCAGCAGTCCGGGACTAGCGGGAGTGAGGGCCTACGAGCAGTACTTC

size: few
J: TRBJ2-2
V: TRBV20-1
D: TRBD2
CDR3: CSASRLAGGSGELFF
DNA: TGCAGTGCTAGTCGGCTAGCGGGCGGATCCGGGGAGCTGTTTTTT

size: NA
J: TRBJ1-2
V: TRBV6-2/TRBV6-3
D: NA
CDR3: CAGSYSMQVYGYTF
DNA: TGTGCCGGCAGTTACTCGATGCAGGTCTATGGCTACACCTTC

size: NA
J: TRBJ1-1
V: TRBV12-3/TRBV12-4
D: NA
CDR3: CASSLSGGETEAFF
DNA: TGTGCCAGCAGCCTCTCGGGGGGCGAAACTGAAGCTTTCTTT

size: NA
J: TRBJ2-1
V: TRBV7-2
D: NA
CDR3: CASSSLGGTGEQFF
DNA: TGTGCCAGCAGCTCGTTAGGAGGGACGGGTGAGCAGTTCTTC

size: NA
J: TRBJ1-2
V: TRBV5-1
D: TRBD1
CDR3: CASSDPGGGNYGYTF
DNA: TGCGCCAGCAGCGACCCAGGGGGCGGGAACTATGGCTACACCTTC

size: few
J: TRBJ1-5
V: TRBV6-6
D: NA
CDR3: CASNQEFNQPQHF
DNA: TGTGCCAGCAATCAGGAGTTCAATCAGCCCCAGCATTTT

size: NA
J: TRBJ2-5
V: TRBV20-1
D: TRBD2
CDR3: CSARGTSGSYGQYF
DNA: TGCAGTGCTAGGGGGACTAGCGGGAGCTACGGGCAGTACTTC

size: few
J: TRBJ2-1
V: TRBV2
D: NA
CDR3: CASSAENLSYNEQFF
DNA: TGTGCCAGCAGTGCGGAGAATCTCTCCTACAATGAGCAGTTCTTC

size: NA
J: TRBJ1-2
V: TRBV6-5
D: NA
CDR3: CASSYSGTCGYTF
DNA: TGTGCCAGCAGTTACTCGGGGACCTGTGGCTACACCTTC

size: few
J: TRBJ1-2
V: TRBV30
D: NA
CDR3: CAWSRTANYGYTF
DNA: TGTGCCTGGAGTCGGACAGCTAACTATGGCTACACCTTC

size: many
J: TRBJ2-5
V: TRBV20-1
D: TRBD2
CDR3: CSARVSGRPETQYF
DNA: TGCAGTGCTAGAGTCTCCGGGAGGCCAGAGACCCAGTACTTC

size: few
J: TRBJ2-1
V: TRBV5-1
D: NA
CDR3: CASSLGSDSLGGNEQFF
DNA: TGCGCCAGCAGCTTGGGGTCGGACTCCTTAGGAGGAAATGAGCAGTTCTTC

size: few
J: TRBJ2-7
V: TRBV7-2
D: NA
CDR3: CASSSGVRREQYF
DNA: TGTGCCAGCAGCTCCGGGGTAAGACGGGAGCAGTACTTC

size: NA
J: TRBJ2-2
V: TRBV2
D: TRBD1
CDR3: CASSAWDRGSGELFF
DNA: TGTGCCAGCAGTGCCTGGGACAGGGGGTCCGGGGAGCTGTTTTTT

size: NA
J: TRBJ2-3
V: TRBV5-1
D: TRBD2
CDR3: CASSLGLAGRKTDTQYF
DNA: TGCGCCAGCAGCTTGGGGCTAGCGGGAAGAAAAACAGATACGCAGTATTTT

size: NA
J: TRBJ2-5
V: TRBV29-1
D: NA
CDR3: CSALLAGRQETQYF
DNA: TGCAGCGCGCTACTAGCAGGAAGGCAAGAGACCCAGTACTTC

size: NA
J: TRBJ2-4
V: TRBV2
D: TRBD1
CDR3: CASSDSSQGWGNIRYF
DNA: TGTGCCAGCAGCGATTCGTCACAGGGGTGGGGAAACATTCGGTACTTC

size: few
J: TRBJ1-5
V: TRBV15
D: NA
CDR3: CATSSYRGGNQPQHF
DNA: TGTGCCACCAGCAGCTACCGGGGAGGCAATCAGCCCCAGCATTTT

size: NA
J: TRBJ2-1
V: TRBV12-3/TRBV12-4
D: NA
CDR3: CASSSSRQRRMNEQFF
DNA: TGTGCCAGCAGTTCCAGCCGACAAAGGAGAATGAATGAGCAGTTCTTC

size: NA
J: TRBJ2-1
V: TRBV9
D: TRBD2
CDR3: CASSRQLREGEQFF
DNA: TGTGCCAGCAGCCGTCAGTTGCGGGAGGGTGAGCAGTTCTTC

size: NA
J: TRBJ2-5
V: TRBV24-1
D: NA
CDR3: CATSDGGMVETQYF
DNA: TGTGCCACCAGTGATGGAGGGATGGTGGAGACCCAGTACTTC

size: few
J: TRBJ2-7
V: TRBV5-1
D: TRBD1
CDR3: CASSTGQGFYGQYF
DNA: TGCGCCAGCAGCACGGGACAGGGATTCTACGGGCAGTACTTC

size: NA
J: TRBJ1-1
V: TRBV14
D: TRBD1
CDR3: CASSQEQGAGNTEAFF
DNA: TGTGCCAGCAGCCAAGAACAGGGGGCTGGGAACACTGAAGCTTTCTTT

size: many
J: TRBJ2-3
V: TRBV12-3/TRBV12-4
D: NA
CDR3: CASSADSSTDTQYF
DNA: TGTGCCAGCAGTGCCGACTCCTCCACAGATACGCAGTATTTT

size: NA
J: TRBJ2-3
V: TRBV20-1
D: TRBD2
CDR3: CSARDGREGSLSQYF
DNA: TGCAGTGCTAGAGATGGGAGGGAGGGTTCCCTTAGCCAGTATTTT

size: NA
J: TRBJ1-4
V: TRBV27
D: NA
CDR3: CASSLGQWDEKLFF
DNA: TGTGCCAGCAGTCTCGGACAGTGGGATGAAAAACTGTTTTTT

size: NA
J: TRBJ1-1
V: TRBV15
D: NA
CDR3: CATSRGQQANTEAFF
DNA: TGTGCCACCAGCAGGGGCCAACAGGCGAACACTGAAGCTTTCTTT

size: few
J: TRBJ2-6
V: TRBV4-1
D: TRBD1
CDR3: CASSQRQDRGESGANVLTF
DNA: TGCGCCAGCAGCCAACGCCAAGACAGGGGAGAATCTGGGGCCAACGTCCTGACTTTC

size: NA
J: TRBJ1-5
V: TRBV25-1
D: NA
CDR3: CVSSALNQPQHF
DNA: TGTGTCAGCAGTGCCCTTAATCAGCCCCAGCATTTT

size: many
J: TRBJ2-7
V: TRBV2
D: TRBD1
CDR3: CALKRSRGLYEQYF
DNA: TGTGCCCTTAAACGATCAAGGGGGCTGTACGAGCAGTACTTC

size: many
J: TRBJ2-7
V: TRBV6-5
D: TRBD2
CDR3: CASSYTLPGTSGRNYEQYF
DNA: TGTGCCAGCAGTTACACCCTTCCCGGGACTAGCGGGAGAAACTACGAGCAGTACTTC

size: few
J: TRBJ2-3
V: TRBV2
D: NA
CDR3: CASSPRQDTQYF
DNA: TGTGCCAGCAGTCCCCGTCAAGATACGCAGTATTTT